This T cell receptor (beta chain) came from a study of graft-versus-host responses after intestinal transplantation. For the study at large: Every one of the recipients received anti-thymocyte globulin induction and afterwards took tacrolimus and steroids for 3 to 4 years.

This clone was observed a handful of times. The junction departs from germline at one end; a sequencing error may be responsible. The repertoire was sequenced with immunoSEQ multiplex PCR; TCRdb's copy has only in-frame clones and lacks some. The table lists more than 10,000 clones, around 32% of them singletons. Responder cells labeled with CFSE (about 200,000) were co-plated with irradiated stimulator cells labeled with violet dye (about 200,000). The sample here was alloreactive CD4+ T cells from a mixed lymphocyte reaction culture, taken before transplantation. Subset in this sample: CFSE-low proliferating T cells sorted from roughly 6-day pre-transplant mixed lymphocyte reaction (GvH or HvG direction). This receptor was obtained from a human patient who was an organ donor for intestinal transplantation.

The CDR3 DNA sequence: TGCAGCGTTGAAGGACCCGGGGGGGCAGCTCGCCGGGGAGCTGTTTTT. Translated: CSVEGPGGAARRGAVF. This chain connects TRBV29-1 to TRBJ2-2, with TRBD2 matching over 8 bases. Germline CDR1 is SQVTM and CDR2 is ANQGSEA. The CDR3 extends over 16 amino acids.